The next 25 T cell receptor beta chains were all read from a single sample in a study of vaccination and CD4 T cells after COVID-19. Treatment in this sample: approximately nine-day PBMC culture with coronavirus spike peptide pools or control peptides (ViraFEST assay). No antigen has been assigned to these receptors. The Oncomine TCR Beta short-read assay was what sequenced the DNA obtained from cultured CD4+ T cells. MiXCR, applied by TCRdb to the PCR reads, yields one record per CDR3 protein. The table lists roughly 4,200 distinct CDR3 sequences, roughly 70% of them singletons, with more than 25% in the top ten. Sequencing used CD4+ T cells from blood, cultured in vitro. The receptors come from a human donor who had recovered from COVID-19.

The rearrangement joins TRBV20-1 to TRBJ1-1; no firm D call. The CDR3 has 13 amino acids. Trimming pared 7 bases from V and 1 base from J, leaving 13 bases between. Germline CDR1 and CDR2: DFQATT and SNEGSKA (reference sequence). The CDR3 DNA follows: TGCAGTGGGACTTTGACTAGGAACACTGAAGCTTTCTTT. Its protein is CSGTLTRNTEAFF.

CDR3 in DNA: TGTGCCAGCAGCTTACAGGGAAGCACTGAAGCTTTCTTT. This translates into CASSLQGSTEAFF. The V and J genes are TRBV7-3 and TRBJ1-1, with D possibly matching TRBD1 (5 bases). This CDR3 comprises 13 residues. The V gene's germline CDR1 is SGHTA and CDR2 FQGTGA. Trimming left V 2 bases short and J 4 bases short, with 8 bases between.

This chain joins TRBV20-1 and TRBJ2-1; perhaps TRBD2 as D (6 bases). The germline V and J ends were trimmed by 5 bases and 12 bases, with 20 bases remaining between them. Looked up from germline, CDR1 is DFQATT and CDR2 is SNEGSKA (reference sequence). This CDR3 has 13 residues. The CDR3 DNA is TGCAGTGCTCCCCGGGACTCCGAATGGGGGCAGTTCTTC. It encodes CSAPRDSEWGQFF.

This clonotype is categorized as medium-sized. The genes are TRBV5-8 and TRBJ2-1, with 10 positions matching TRBD1. Germline lookup yields CDR1 SGHTS and CDR2 YDEGEE. V shed 4 bases, J shed 3 bases, and the junction held 4 bases outside the gene matches. This CDR3 contains 15 residues. The CDR3 DNA reads as TGTGCCAGCAGCCGACAGGGGGCAAGCTACAATGAGCAGTTCTTC. Amino acid sequence: CASSRQGASYNEQFF.

On this clonotype itself: One end of the junction varies from germline; a read error may be responsible. The chain joins TRBV25-1 to TRBJ1-2; D unresolved. Germline lookup yields CDR1 MGHDK and CDR2 SYGVNS. There are 16 residues in the CDR3. CDR3: CASSQVSGENNYGYTF. The CDR3 nucleotides are TGCGCCAGCAGCCAAGTCTCCGGAGAAAATAACTATGGCTACACCTTC.

This clonotype was observed a handful of times. The V and J genes are TRBV20-1 and TRBJ1-5; D remains unclear. Between the trimmed V and J ends, which lost 3 bases and 7 bases, there was a span of 7 bases. Germline V gives CDR1 DFQATT, CDR2 SNEGSKA (reference sequence). CDR3 length equals 11 residues. CDR3 loop: CSASQAQPQHF. Here the CDR3 DNA reads TGCAGTGCTAGCCAGGCCCAGCCCCAGCATTTT.

This clonotype turned up a few times. The chain combines TRBV7-9 with TRBJ1-2, with D unclear. CDR1 SEHNR and CDR2 FQNEAQ come from the germline V gene (reference sequence). The V gene lost 0 bases and the J gene lost 5 bases, with 7 bases spanning the gap. The CDR3 contains 13 residues. The CDR3 region has the DNA TGTGCCAGCAGCTTAGCAATAGAATATGGCTACACCTTC. Amino acid sequence: CASSLAIEYGYTF.

The rearrangement uses TRBV5-1 and TRBJ1-1, with unresolved D. Per germline, CDR1 SGHRS and CDR2 YFSETQ. CDR3 size: 14 residues. The ends were cut back, 4 bases at V and 1 base at J, with 11 bases in the middle. CDR3 nucleotides: TGCGCCAGCAGCCCAAGTAGCCGGAACACTGAAGCTTTCTTT. It yields the protein CASSPSSRNTEAFF. The full variable domain, its missing parts supplied by reference TRBV5-1 and TRBJ1-1, is KAGVTQTPRYLIKTRGQQVTLSCSPISGHRSVSWYQQTPGQGLQFLFEYFSETQRNKGNFPGRFSGRQFSNSRSEMNVSTLELGDSALYLCASSPSSRNTEAFFGQGTRLTVV.

By sample share, this clonotype is large. The V gene is TRBV10-3, the J gene TRBJ1-2, with TRBD1 matching 7 bases. Germline trimming cut 4 bases from V and 2 bases from J; bases unmatched to any gene: 7. The CDR3 has 15 residues. Per germline, CDR1 ENHRY and CDR2 SYGVKD. CDR3 amino acids: CAISGGDSLNYGYTF. In DNA, the CDR3 is TGTGCCATCAGTGGGGGGGACAGCTTGAACTATGGCTACACCTTC.

In its sample, this clonotype ranks as medium-sized. The rearrangement joins TRBV6-1 to TRBJ2-7; D may be TRBD1 (8 bases). The germline gives CDR1 MNHNS, CDR2 SASEGT. The CDR3 extends over 17 amino acids. V was clipped by 4 bases and J by 3 bases, with 22 bases between them. CDR3 in amino acids: CASSGNGQGGWDYEQYF. CDR3 sequence (DNA): TGTGCCAGCAGTGGGAATGGACAGGGAGGGTGGGACTACGAGCAGTACTTC.

This clonotype is labeled large. The chain uses TRBV20-1 and TRBJ1-2; TRBD1 agrees at 9 bases. With V trimmed by 5 bases and J by 5 bases, 15 bases remained unmatched. This CDR3 spans 16 amino acids. Germline V gene lookup returns CDR1 DFQATT and CDR2 SNEGSKA (reference sequence). CDR3 sequence: CSAPEGQGSYGYGYTF. The DNA for the CDR3 is TGCAGTGCTCCGGAGGGACAGGGATCGTACGGGTATGGCTACACCTTC.

The chain recombines TRBV30 with TRBJ2-5; D is possibly TRBD1 (5 bases). Germline V gives CDR1 GTSNPN, CDR2 SVGIG (reference sequence). V lost 2 bases to trimming and J lost 5 bases, with 12 bases between them. The CDR3 consists of 13 residues. CDR3 amino acids: CAWSPGSRETQYF. For the CDR3, the DNA is TGTGCCTGGAGTCCAGGGTCCCGGGAGACCCAGTACTTC.

V gene TRBV20-1 combines with J gene TRBJ2-7, with 9 bases matching TRBD1. CDR1 DFQATT and CDR2 SNEGSKA come from the germline V gene (reference sequence). V lost 7 bases to trimming and J lost 4 bases; unmatched junction nucleotides: 14. This CDR3 region has 15 residues. The CDR3 nucleotides read TGCAGTGTCTTGAATTCGGACAGGGGTATATACGAGCAGTACTTC. Translation: CSVLNSDRGIYEQYF.

In this sample, this clonotype turned up once. The V call is TRBV12-3 or TRBV12-4, the J call TRBJ1-5; weak D call: TRBD1 (6 bases). The V and J ends lost 7 bases and 7 bases respectively, with 14 bases between them. This CDR3 has 13 amino acids. CDR3 nucleotide sequence: TGTGCCAGCATAACGGGACACAACCAGCCCCAGCATTTT. It codes for CASITGHNQPQHF.

By share, this clonotype counts as medium-sized. The chain has TRBV9 and TRBJ2-7, with 9 bases that match TRBD1. The J segment lost 1 base and the V segment lost 4 bases, leaving 6 bases of the junction unmatched. The CDR3 is 15 residues long. CDR1 and CDR2 from the germline V gene are SGDLS and YYNGEE. CDR3 residues: CASSPLTGGSYEQYF. In nucleotides, the CDR3 is TGTGCCAGCAGCCCCTTGACAGGGGGATCCTACGAGCAGTACTTC.

The chain uses TRBV10-3 and TRBJ1-2; D ambiguous. The CDR3 loop spans 11 amino acids. Deletions cut 6 bases from V and 4 bases from J, with 6 bases between. Looked up from germline, CDR1 is ENHRY and CDR2 is SYGVKD. CDR3 DNA sequence: TGTGCCATCAGGGGAATCTATGGCTACACCTTC. This translates into CAIRGIYGYTF.

The J gene is TRBJ1-5, the V gene TRBV20-1; maybe TRBD1 (5 bases). The CDR3 has 13 residues. Germline loops: CDR1 DFQATT, CDR2 SNEGSKA (reference sequence). Trimming removed 6 bases at V and 0 bases at J, with 9 bases between. CDR3 residues: CSARQGSNQPQHF. DNA of the CDR3: TGCAGTGCCAGGCAGGGTAGCAATCAGCCCCAGCATTTT.

This clonotype was seen more than once but under ten times. The chain combines TRBV6-1 with TRBJ1-5; tentatively, D is TRBD1 (5 bases). Trimming removed 6 bases at V and 5 bases at J, with 11 bases between. CDR3 length: 13 residues. Germline V gene sequence: CDR1 MNHNS, CDR2 SASEGT. The CDR3 reads CASRPDSDQPQHF. The DNA for the CDR3 is TGTGCCAGCAGACCCGACAGCGATCAGCCCCAGCATTTT.

V usage is TRBV19 and J usage is TRBJ2-1; D perhaps matches TRBD2 (6 bases). Trimming removed 5 bases from V and 16 bases from J, with 18 bases in between. The CDR3 covers 12 residues. Germline CDR1 is LNHDA and CDR2 is SQIVND (reference sequence). The DNA for the CDR3 is TGTGCCAGTAGTGTACCGGGACTGGGCCGATTCTTC. Translated: CASSVPGLGRFF.

By proportion, this clonotype is hyperexpanded. The V gene is TRBV7-2, the J gene TRBJ1-5, with no clear D. From germline, CDR1 is SGHTA and CDR2 FQGNSA. The CDR3 is 13 residues long. Between the trimmed V and J ends, which lost 1 base and 12 bases, there was a span of 13 bases. CDR3 in amino acids: CASSLDYSQIQHF. DNA of the CDR3: TGTGCCAGCAGCTTAGATTACAGCCAAATCCAGCATTTT.

CDR3 region: CASRIVGFGYTF. The CDR3 bases are TGTGCCAGCAGGATCGTCGGGTTCGGCTACACCTTC. V is TRBV7-3 and J is TRBJ1-2; no firm D call. Trimming left V 6 bases short and J 8 bases short, with 13 bases between. Germline CDR1 reads SGHTA; CDR2 reads FQGTGA. The CDR3 loop spans 12 amino acids.

The V call is TRBV7-9, the J call TRBJ1-5; 7 bases line up with TRBD1. The CDR3 is made up of 15 amino acids. V lost 0 bases, J lost 6 bases, and 5 bases stayed unmatched. The germline V gene encodes CDR1 SEHNR and CDR2 FQNEAQ (reference sequence). The CDR3 spells CASSLATGATQPQHF. Written as DNA, the CDR3 is TGTGCCAGCAGCTTAGCTACAGGGGCCACTCAGCCCCAGCATTTT.

This sequence joins TRBV5-1 and TRBJ1-5; 9 nucleotides agree with TRBD1. The V gene's germline CDR1 is SGHRS and CDR2 YFSETQ. With V trimmed by 4 bases and J by 7 bases, 9 bases remained unmatched. The CDR3 is 15 amino acids. The CDR3 DNA is TGCGCCAGCAGCCGAAACGACAGGGGGTCACAGCCCCAGCATTTT. Protein: CASSRNDRGSQPQHF. Looking up the rest from reference TRBV5-1 and TRBJ1-5 gives the full variable domain: KAGVTQTPRYLIKTRGQQVTLSCSPISGHRSVSWYQQTPGQGLQFLFEYFSETQRNKGNFPGRFSGRQFSNSRSEMNVSTLELGDSALYLCASSRNDRGSQPQHFGDGTRLSIL.

This clonotype was observed a handful of times. The genes are TRBV7-2 and TRBJ1-6; D possibly corresponds to TRBD1 (6 bases). The germline V gene encodes CDR1 SGHTA and CDR2 FQGNSA. The ends were cut back, 6 bases at V and 9 bases at J, with 18 bases in the middle. This CDR3 has 15 amino acids. CDR3 nucleotide sequence: TGTGCCAGCAGTGCGTCCTCCAGGGGTTCTTCACCCCTCCACTTT. It encodes CASSASSRGSSPLHF.

The chain joins TRBV25-1 to TRBJ1-1; 9 bases fit TRBD1. This CDR3 has 14 residues. The V gene end was trimmed by 4 bases and the J gene end by 5 bases; junction bases not matched to a gene: 5. Germline-derived CDR1 and CDR2 are MGHDK and SYGVNS. CDR3: CASSGRDRATEAFF. DNA of the CDR3: TGTGCCAGCAGTGGCCGGGACAGGGCTACTGAAGCTTTCTTT.